These T cell receptor beta chains were read from a single sample in a study of cytomegalovirus exposure and HLA in healthy donors. The assay was immunoSEQ multiplex PCR, and TCRdb's table has in-frame clones only and misses some. The sample includes 150,000 to 250,000 clones, about 81% of them seen just once. Input material: PBMCs. These receptors originate from a young woman in good health and CMV-seronegative. The CDR3 runs from the conserved cysteine through the conserved F or W. The D gene is left open where the match is weak. Size values are once, few and many counts, or a class for expanded clones, and some rows have none.

size,J,V,D,DNA,CDR3
few,TRBJ2-7,TRBV27,TRBD1,TGTGCCAGCTGGGGACAGGGAGTGTGGGAGCAGTACTTC,CASWGQGVWEQYF
-,TRBJ1-1,TRBV30,TRBD1,TGTGCCTGGAGTCTGACAGGGCGATCTGAAGCTTTCTTT,CAWSLTGRSEAFF
-,TRBJ2-3,TRBV6-5,-,TGTGCCAGCAGTTACGATTCTGCCGAGAACACAGATACGCAGTATTTT,CASSYDSAENTDTQYF
few,TRBJ1-2,TRBV2,-,TGTGCCAGCAGGCAAGAGGTGGCAGGGGACTACACCTTC,CASRQEVAGDYTF
once,TRBJ2-1,TRBV9,TRBD2,TGTGCCAGCAGCGTAGATCCTAGCGGGGGGGCCGTCTACAATGAGCAGTTCTTC,CASSVDPSGGAVYNEQFF
-,TRBJ1-1,TRBV30,-,TGTGCCTGGAGTGTGGCGGGGATTGAAGCTTTCTTT,CAWSVAGIEAFF
-,TRBJ2-7,TRBV4-2,TRBD2,TGTGCCAGCAGCCAAGACTCCTCCTTTAGCGGGGATGCCCTCTACGAGCAGTACTTC,CASSQDSSFSGDALYEQYF
-,TRBJ1-5,TRBV21-1,-,TGTGCCAGCAGCAGCCGACAGGGGGCTGACGGCAATCAGCCCCAGCATTTT,CASSSRQGADGNQPQHF
-,TRBJ2-1,TRBV7-2,-,TGTGCCAGCAGCTTTTCTAGACCATTCTACAATGAGCAGTTCTTC,CASSFSRPFYNEQFF
-,TRBJ1-1,TRBV7-8,-,TGTGCCAGCAGCTACAGGAACACTGAAGCTTTCTTT,CASSYRNTEAFF
-,TRBJ1-1,TRBV25-1,-,TGTGCCAGCTCACGGGAGACTGAAGCTTTCTTT,CASSRETEAFF
-,TRBJ1-2,TRBV5-5,TRBD1,TGTGCCAGCTCCCCCCAGGGGGCTAATGGCTACACCTTC,CASSPQGANGYTF
-,TRBJ2-2,TRBV19,TRBD2,TGTGCCAGTAGTCCTATAGCGGGAGATATCACCGGGGAGCTGTTTTTT,CASSPIAGDITGELFF
once,TRBJ1-2,TRBV7-2,-,TGTGCCAGCAGCTTCGTGGAGAGGGCCAGGTATGGCTACACCTTC,CASSFVERARYGYTF
-,TRBJ2-1,TRBV5-1,TRBD1,TGCGCCACCTCGGACAGGGGAGGCGGTCGGTTCTACAATGAGCAGTTCTTC,CATSDRGGGRFYNEQFF
-,TRBJ2-1,TRBV2,TRBD2,TGTGCCAGCAGCCCACTAGCGTCCTCTTACAATGAGCAGTTCTTC,CASSPLASSYNEQFF
-,TRBJ1-1,TRBV6-5,-,TGTGCCAGCAGTAACCCCGGACAGTCGAACACTGAAGCTTTCTTT,CASSNPGQSNTEAFF
-,TRBJ1-2,TRBV30,-,TGTGCCTGGAGTGTAGGTGCGCGGCACCATGGCTATGGCTACACCTTC,CAWSVGARHHGYGYTF
-,TRBJ2-7,TRBV6-1,-,TGTGCCAGCAGTGAAGACTACAGGGATGCGCGGCAGTACTTC,CASSEDYRDARQYF
once,TRBJ1-1,TRBV20-1,-,TGCAGGACACAGGCTGGGCCTGAAGCTTTCTTT,CRTQAGPEAFF
-,TRBJ2-1,TRBV5-4,-,TGTGCCAGCAGCTTGGAAGGCGGGATCGGCAATGAGCAGTTCTTC,CASSLEGGIGNEQFF
-,TRBJ2-7,TRBV5-5,TRBD2,TGTGCCAGCAGCTTTACTAGCGGGGGGGCAGTCCACGAGCAGTACTTC,CASSFTSGGAVHEQYF
-,TRBJ2-7,TRBV29-1,-,TGCAGCGTGGATACAACAGGATACGAGCAGTACTTC,CSVDTTGYEQYF
few,TRBJ1-2,TRBV5-1,TRBD1,TGCGCCAGCAGCGGAGGGGGACAGGACCTTAACTATGGCTACACCTTC,CASSGGGQDLNYGYTF
-,TRBJ2-1,TRBV7-4,TRBD2,TGTGCCAGCAGACTAGCGGGAGGGTACAATGAGCAGTTCTTC,CASRLAGGYNEQFF
-,TRBJ1-6,TRBV18,TRBD1,TGTGCCAGCTCACCTGAGACAGGGGGCTATAATTCACCCCTCCACTTT,CASSPETGGYNSPLHF
-,TRBJ1-4,TRBV4-2,TRBD1,TGTGCCAGCAGCCACGGACAGGCGACGACTAATGAAAAACTGTTTTTT,CASSHGQATTNEKLFF
-,TRBJ1-4,TRBV6-5,TRBD1,TGTGCCAGCAGCAGGGGGATCGATGAAAAACTGTTTTTT,CASSRGIDEKLFF
-,TRBJ1-1,TRBV30,-,TGTGCCTGGAGTCCACTGGACAGCTTGAACACTGAAGCTTTCTTT,CAWSPLDSLNTEAFF
-,TRBJ2-4,TRBV4-2,TRBD2,TGTGCCAGCAGCCAAGACGGGGGGGCAGGAAACATTCAGTACTTC,CASSQDGGAGNIQYF
-,TRBJ1-2,TRBV19,-,TGTGCCAGTAGTATGACAGGACAAACTAACTATGGCTACACCTTC,CASSMTGQTNYGYTF
-,TRBJ2-7,TRBV5-1,-,TGCGCCAGCAGCTTGAGCCAGGGCCCCTACGAGCAGTACTTC,CASSLSQGPYEQYF
-,TRBJ2-2,TRBV19,-,TGTGCGGGGAATAACCCGGGGACCGGGGAGCTGTTTTTT,CAGNNPGTGELFF
-,TRBJ1-2,TRBV28,TRBD1,TGTGCCAGCAACCGAGGGGGCAGGGCCTATGGCTACACCTTC,CASNRGGRAYGYTF
once,TRBJ1-2,TRBV6-5,TRBD1,TGTGCCAGCAAAACAGGGGGCCCCCCGGTTGGCTACACCTTC,CASKTGGPPVGYTF
-,TRBJ1-1,TRBV5-4,-,TGTGCCAGCAGCTTGGGGAGGCAGACGGGGGCTGAAGCTTTCTTT,CASSLGRQTGAEAFF
-,TRBJ2-5,TRBV29-1,-,TGCAGCGTGTCTTGGGGCCAAGGGGAGACCCAGTACTTC,CSVSWGQGETQYF